This is a list of T cell receptor beta chains from one sample in a study of cytomegalovirus exposure and HLA in healthy donors. The table came from immunoSEQ multiplex PCR; TCRdb's copy has only in-frame clones and leaves some out. The table records about 110,000 clones, around 83% of them present only once. Sequencing input: PBMCs. These receptor sequences come from a woman between 18 and 29 years old in good health and CMV-seropositive. Each CDR3 is given with its conserved first and last residue. D genes are given only for firm matches. The size entry is marked missing in some rows and otherwise reads once, few, many or a size class.

TRBJ2-7 TRBD1 - TRBV18 TGTGCCAGCTCACCACAGGGACAGCTAAGCTCCTACGAGCAGTACTTC CASSPQGQLSSYEQYF
TRBJ2-5 TRBD1 medium-sized TRBV19 TGTGCCAGTAGTCCGCAGGGGGCGGAGACCCAGTACTTC CASSPQGAETQYF
TRBJ2-7 - - TRBV6-5 TGTGCCAGCAGTTACAAGGGGAACGAGCAGTACTTC CASSYKGNEQYF
TRBJ1-2 - - TRBV18 TGTGCCAGCTCACCGGCGAGGGCCCCTAACTATGGCTACACCTTC CASSPARAPNYGYTF
TRBJ1-5 - - TRBV27 TGTGCCAGCAGTTTACAGGGCCGGTCCAATCAGCCCCAGCATTTT CASSLQGRSNQPQHF
TRBJ2-3 - - TRBV7-9 TGTGCCAGCAGCCCCGGGGTTGACCTCACAGATACGCAGTATTTT CASSPGVDLTDTQYF
TRBJ2-3 - - TRBV10-3 TGTGCCATCAGTGAGTCTAGGAACTACCGCACAGATACGCAGTATTTT CAISESRNYRTDTQYF
TRBJ1-2 - - TRBV28 TGTGCAACATTCAACCCCGATAACTATGGCTACACCTTC CATFNPDNYGYTF
TRBJ1-4 - once TRBV7-8 TGTGCCAGCAGCCTCCGGACAGCTAAAGAAAAACTGTTTTTT CASSLRTAKEKLFF
TRBJ2-5 - - TRBV19 TGTGCCAGTAGTATAACAGGGAAGGGAAAGACCCAGTACTTC CASSITGKGKTQYF
TRBJ1-2 - - TRBV28 TGTGCCAGCAGTGGAGGATGGAACTATGGCTACACCTTC CASSGGWNYGYTF
TRBJ2-5 - - TRBV18 TGTGCCAGCTCACTCTTCACCCCCCCACCAGGGGAAGAGACCCAGTACTTC CASSLFTPPPGEETQYF
TRBJ2-5 TRBD2 - TRBV5-1 TGCGCCAGCAGCGCGGGGGGGTACCAAGAGACCCAGTACTTC CASSAGGYQETQYF
TRBJ1-1 - - TRBV30 TGTGCCTGGAAAACCCCGGGGGGGGGAAGGACTGAAGCTTTCTTT CAWKTPGGGRTEAFF
TRBJ2-7 - - TRBV5-1 TGCGCCAGCAGCTTGGACGCAGGGACCTACGAGCAGTACTTC CASSLDAGTYEQYF
TRBJ2-1 TRBD2 - TRBV19 TGTGCCAGTCAAACTAGCGGGAGGTCCCATGAGCAGTTCTTC CASQTSGRSHEQFF
TRBJ2-7 - few TRBV6-1 TGTGCCAGCAGTGAAGCATCAGGGTTAAGGGCCTACGAGCAGTACTTC CASSEASGLRAYEQYF
TRBJ1-2 - - TRBV27 TGTGCCAGCAGTTTATCGGGGGAGGGGCCCCTATCCCTGTCGAGCTACACCTTC CASSLSGEGPLSLSSYTF
TRBJ2-7 TRBD1 - TRBV5-1 TGCGCCAGCAGCTCGGGACAGCACTACGAGCAGTACTTC CASSSGQHYEQYF
TRBJ2-7 - - TRBV11-2 TGTGCCAGCAGCTTAGGGGCTCGCGAGAAGCAGTACTTC CASSLGAREKQYF
TRBJ2-3 TRBD2 - TRBV7-3 TGTGCCAGCAGCCCTAGCGGGAGTAGCACAGATACGCAGTATTTT CASSPSGSSTDTQYF
TRBJ2-2 - once TRBV7-9 TGTGCCAGTGTATTGATGGGAGTGAACACCGGGGAGCTGTTTTTT CASVLMGVNTGELFF
TRBJ2-2 - - TRBV5-4 TGTGCCAGCAGCCCCCGAGACAACGGGGAGCTGTTTTTT CASSPRDNGELFF
TRBJ2-5 - - TRBV10-2 TGCGCCACCAAGCCGTCAGGGGAAGGGGGAGAGACCCAGTACTTC CATKPSGEGGETQYF
TRBJ2-5 - once TRBV5-1 TGCGCCAGCAGCCTCCCCGGGGGGCCTGAAGAGACCCAGTACTTC CASSLPGGPEETQYF
TRBJ2-2 TRBD1 - TRBV28 TGTGCCAGCACCCGGGCCGGGACAGGGAGGACCGGGGAGCTGTTTTTT CASTRAGTGRTGELFF
TRBJ1-1 TRBD1 - TRBV19 TGTGCCAGTAGTGTGGACAGGGAAGCTAACACTGAAGCTTTCTTT CASSVDREANTEAFF
TRBJ2-1 TRBD1 - TRBV27 TGTGCCAGCAGTACCTCCGGGACAGGTCCGAGGGGCTACAATGAGCAGTTCTTC CASSTSGTGPRGYNEQFF
TRBJ2-7 TRBD1 once TRBV6-5 TGTGCCAGCAGTTTGGGACAGGGGGGATACGAGCAGTACTTC CASSLGQGGYEQYF
TRBJ1-1 - - TRBV12-5 TGTGCTAGTGGTTTCGGGGATGAAGCTTTCTTT CASGFGDEAFF
TRBJ1-6 - - TRBV27 TGTGCCAGCAGACCTCCCTACTCCTATAATTCACCCCTCCACTTT CASRPPYSYNSPLHF
TRBJ2-4 TRBD2 - TRBV5-4 TGTGCCAGCAGCTCCGTTGGACGCGGGAGTGGGGCCAAAAACATTCAGTACTTC CASSSVGRGSGAKNIQYF
TRBJ2-2 TRBD2 - TRBV5-4 TGTGCCAGCAGCTTGGACTTGGGAGCGGGAGTGACCGGGGAGCTGTTTTTT CASSLDLGAGVTGELFF
TRBJ2-3 - - TRBV28 TGTGCCAGCAGCCCGGGGGGCCTAAGCACAGATACGCAGTATTTT CASSPGGLSTDTQYF
TRBJ2-4 - - TRBV5-1 TGCGCCAGCAGACCTTCGACAGCCGAAAACATTCAGTACTTC CASRPSTAENIQYF
TRBJ2-7 TRBD1 once TRBV27 TGTGCCAGCAGTTTGGCAGGGGGCTACGAGCAGTACTTC CASSLAGGYEQYF
TRBJ2-1 TRBD2 once TRBV30 TGTGCCTGGGATCCGGGACTAGCGGGTAAAAAGCAGTTCTTC CAWDPGLAGKKQFF
TRBJ2-3 TRBD2 - TRBV15 TGTGCCACCTCCGCTAGCGGCGAAACAGATACGCAGTATTTT CATSASGETDTQYF
TRBJ1-4 TRBD1 - TRBV6-1 TGTGCCACACTACGGGACAGGGTAGAAGAAAAACTGTTTTTT CATLRDRVEEKLFF
TRBJ2-7 TRBD2 - TRBV12-5 TGTGCTAGTGGTTCCACACTAGCGGGAGAGACCTACGAGCAGTACTTC CASGSTLAGETYEQYF
TRBJ1-2 - - TRBV5-6 TGTGCCAGCAGCTTGGACAGACAGGTCGCCCGCCCCTCTTATGGCTACACCTTC CASSLDRQVARPSYGYTF
TRBJ1-5 - - TRBV30 TGTGCCTGGAGTTTACAAGAGGGCCAGCCCCAGCATTTT CAWSLQEGQPQHF
TRBJ2-7 - - TRBV20-1 TGCAGTGCTAAAGATAACTACGAGCAGTACTTC CSAKDNYEQYF
TRBJ2-1 TRBD1 - TRBV11-3 TGTGCCAGCAGCTCCAGACAGGGGGACCTCGATGAGCAGTTCTTC CASSSRQGDLDEQFF
TRBJ1-5 - - TRBV19 TGTGCCAGTAGTATTCAAAATCAGCCCCAGCATTTT CASSIQNQPQHF
TRBJ1-2 - - TRBV2 TGTGCCAGTGGGGCCCCAAGGGGGTTTAACTATGGCTACACCTTC CASGAPRGFNYGYTF
TRBJ1-1 - - TRBV7-9 TGTGCCAGCAGCTTAATTGTAGGAGGGGAGGCTGAAGCTTTCTTT CASSLIVGGEAEAFF
TRBJ1-1 - - TRBV6-6 TGTGCCAGCAGTTACTCGTATCACTCGACTGAAGCTTTCTTT CASSYSYHSTEAFF
TRBJ2-3 - - TRBV2 TGTGCCAGCATCCATAACCGGGGATCGGGCGCAGATACGCAGTATTTT CASIHNRGSGADTQYF
TRBJ2-1 TRBD2 once TRBV18 TGTGCCAGCTCACCATCGGTCGAGGGGAGCGGGGCCTCAGTCTTC CASSPSVEGSGASVF
TRBJ2-7 - - TRBV6-1 TGTGCCAGCAGTGACCCTTTCCCGGGGAAACCCTACGAGCAGTACTTC CASSDPFPGKPYEQYF
TRBJ2-5 TRBD2 - TRBV10-2 TGCGCCAGTTCAGGGACTAGCGGGAAGTACCAAGAGACCCAGTACTTC CASSGTSGKYQETQYF
TRBJ1-2 - - TRBV28 TGTGCCAGCAGCCTCGCCGAGGGAGTTGGCTATGGCTACACCTTC CASSLAEGVGYGYTF
TRBJ1-5 - once TRBV5-1 TGCGCCAGCAGCTTGGGTTTCGGGGATTCTAATCAGCCCCAGCATTTT CASSLGFGDSNQPQHF
TRBJ1-4 TRBD1 - TRBV7-9 TGTGCCAGCGGACGGACAGGGGGCGATGAAAAACTGTTTTTT CASGRTGGDEKLFF
TRBJ2-2 - - TRBV27 TGTGCCAGCAGTTTTCCAACCGGGGAGCTGTTTTTT CASSFPTGELFF
TRBJ2-5 - - TRBV18 TGTGCCAGCTCACCCACCAGCAGGGAGACCCAGTACTTC CASSPTSRETQYF
TRBJ1-2 TRBD1 - TRBV5-1 TGCGCCACCGGGACAGGGAATGGCTACACCTTC CATGTGNGYTF